This T cell receptor (beta chain) was documented in a study of cytomegalovirus exposure and HLA in healthy donors. Use of 60 Vbeta and 13 Jbeta primers characterized the PCR. Sequencing used immunoSEQ multiplex PCR; TCRdb keeps in-frame clones, though not all of them. The table includes 170,000 or so clones, just under 80% detected once. The V end was cut by 5 bases, the J end by 4 bases, with 14 bases between. CDR3 length equals 14 residues. Germline V gene sequence: CDR1 SGHVS, CDR2 FQNEAQ. This receptor was obtained from a woman aged 45-59 years in good health and CMV-seropositive. The V gene is TRBV7-8, the J gene TRBJ1-1; possible D gene TRBD1, 5 bases. The sample consisted of PBMCs. The CDR3 DNA is TGTGCCAGCAGCCTGGGAGGGGCGGGCACTGAAGCTTTCTTT. It translates to CASSLGGAGTEAFF.